This T cell receptor (beta chain) was sequenced during a study of T cells in Graves' hyperthyroidism and ophthalmopathy. Study-wide findings and caveats: Blood also showed most of the thyroid clonotypes that were expanded above 0.001. For ophthalmopathy, model prediction preceded onset by a median roughly 6.3 months.

Germline V gene data show CDR1 as MNHNS and CDR2 as SASEGT. The CDR3 loop spans 17 amino acids. J lost 6 bases, V lost 6 bases, and 10 bases had no gene match. On this clonotype itself: No antigen is known for it.

Amplified TCR beta CDR3 regions came from RNA transcripts. The TCR CDR3 was amplified in a first-round RT-PCR using the HTBI primer set. One entry per CDR3 protein, called by TCRdb with MiXCR from the multiplex PCR reads. The table records approximately 610,000 distinct CDR3 sequences, approximately 15% of them present only once. The TCR was taken from a woman younger than 30 with Graves' hyperthyroidism. Sequencing used blood. The chain carries TRBV6-1 and TRBJ2-1; 14 bases match TRBD2. The CDR3 bases are TGTGCCAGCAGCCGAATGGCGACTAGCGGGGGGGTCAATGAGCAGTTCTTC. It yields the protein CASSRMATSGGVNEQFF.